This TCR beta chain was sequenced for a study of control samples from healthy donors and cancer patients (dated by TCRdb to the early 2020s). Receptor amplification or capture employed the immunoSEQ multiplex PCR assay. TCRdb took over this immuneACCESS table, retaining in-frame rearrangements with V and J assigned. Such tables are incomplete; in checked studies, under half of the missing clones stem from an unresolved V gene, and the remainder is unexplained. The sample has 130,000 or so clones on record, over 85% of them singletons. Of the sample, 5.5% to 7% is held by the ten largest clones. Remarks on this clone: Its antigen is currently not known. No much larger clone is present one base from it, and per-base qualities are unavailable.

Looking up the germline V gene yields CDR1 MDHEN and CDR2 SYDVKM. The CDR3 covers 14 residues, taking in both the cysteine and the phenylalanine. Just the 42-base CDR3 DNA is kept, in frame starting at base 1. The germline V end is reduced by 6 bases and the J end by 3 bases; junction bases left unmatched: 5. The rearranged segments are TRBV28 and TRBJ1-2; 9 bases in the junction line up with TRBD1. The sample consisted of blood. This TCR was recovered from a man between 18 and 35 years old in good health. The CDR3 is CASRDRTGDYGYTF. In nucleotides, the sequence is TGTGCCAGCAGGGACCGGACAGGGGACTATGGCTACACCTTC.